This T cell receptor beta chain was captured by sequencing in a study of T cells after yellow fever vaccination. This clonotype was counted ten times or more. Antigen unknown. Germline V gene sequence: CDR1 LGHNA, CDR2 YSLEER. This CDR3 comprises 18 residues. Trimming cost V 9 bases and J 0 bases, with 24 bases left between them. Study findings and constraints: Only a minor proportion of clonotypes was detected across both CD4 and CD8 compartments.

TCRdb analysed the 5' RACE reads with MiXCR anew, one entry per CDR3 protein. Of under 550,000 distinct CDR3 sequences listed, about a fifth were seen once; the top ten hold approximately 16%. The material was PBMCs, obtained 20 to 25 days after the first yellow fever vaccination. The chain carries TRBV4-3 and TRBJ2-4; the D is unclear. This receptor was obtained from a man between 18 and 35 years old who received the YFV17D yellow fever vaccine. The CDR3 DNA reads TGCGCCAGGAGTGACGGATCAGCCCGTACCATAGCCAAAAACATTCAGTACTTC. This sequence encodes CARSDGSARTIAKNIQYF.